The sample holds a few counts of the clone carrying this T cell receptor beta chain. The antigen is undetermined. Clones were sequenced by immunoSEQ multiplex PCR, and TCRdb holds only the in-frame ones, with some missing. The sample contains some 100,000 clones, around 89% of which appear only once. These data come from a study of PD-1 blockade in classical Hodgkin lymphoma. Study-wide results and caveats: By cycle point C4D1, TCR diversity had risen significantly in CD4+ cells (but not CD8+ cells). Patients with an early start, nivolumab under 1 year after ASCT, were excluded. Still unresolved is the cause of the repertoire differences, which may be disease activity or prior therapy.

All patients relapsed after autologous stem cell transplantation, and brentuximab vedotin exposure varied. The material was peripheral blood mononuclear cells (PBMCs), obtained before the second cycle of nivolumab. This TCR was recovered from a human donor with classical Hodgkin lymphoma.

CDR3: CASSQDRGQGAHGYTF. The CDR3 DNA follows: TGTGCCAGCAGCCAAGATAGGGGACAGGGGGCGCATGGCTACACCTTC. V gene TRBV4-2 combines with J gene TRBJ1-2; 12 bases are shared with TRBD1. The junction had 5 bases not matched to a gene; V was cut back by 0 bases and J by 6 bases. The CDR3 loop spans 16 amino acids. CDR1 and CDR2 from the germline V gene are LGHNA and YNFKEQ.